This T cell receptor (beta chain) was profiled in a study of T cells in Graves' hyperthyroidism and ophthalmopathy. The study's findings and limits: Ophthalmopathy got predicted by the model a median around 6.6 months before its onset. Ophthalmopathy and stable hyperthyroidism were told apart by a 13 V-J model.

This clonotype has at least ten counts. Its antigen is as yet unknown. The CDR3 has 11 residues. V lost 8 bases, J lost 7 bases, and 11 bases lay in between. Germline CDR1 MNHEY, CDR2 SVGAGI. RNA transcripts yielded amplified TCR beta CDR3 regions. Initially, a first-round RT-PCR of the TCR CDR3 employed the HTBI primer set. TCRdb reanalysed the multiplex PCR reads using MiXCR and keeps one entry per CDR3 protein. The profile shows hundreds of thousands of distinct CDR3 sequences, approximately 40% of them singletons. The chain combines TRBV6-5 with TRBJ1-2; D is perhaps TRBD1 (6 bases). This receptor was identified in a woman between 35 and 50 years old with Graves' hyperthyroidism. Sequenced input: blood. The CDR3 region is CASVGGTGYTF. The CDR3 coding sequence is TGTGCCAGCGTAGGGGGAACTGGCTACACCTTC.